The 17 T cell receptor beta chains reported below all come from one sample, sequenced in a study of blood T cells in healthy people across ages. A second PCR, run for roughly 7 to 12 cycles, used a sample-barcoded 5' primer plus a J-beta primer mix. TCRdb fed the 5' RACE reads into MiXCR, producing one record per CDR3 protein. The table lists approximately 1.5 million distinct CDR3 sequences, roughly 30% of them singletons. The sample comprised blood. All receptors come from a young woman in good health.

This chain links TRBV11-2 with TRBJ2-1; D is unclear. Trimming left V 1 base short and J 6 bases short, with 13 bases between. This CDR3 spans 15 amino acids. From germline, CDR1 is SGHAT and CDR2 FQNNGV. CDR3 coding DNA: TGTGCCAGCAGCTTAGTGGACGGGTTCAGCAATGAGCAGTTCTTC. Its protein product is CASSLVDGFSNEQFF.

This clonotype was counted between two and nine times. V is TRBV20-1 and J is TRBJ2-7, with D tentatively TRBD2 (6 bases). CDR3 length equals 15 residues. Germline CDR1 DFQATT, CDR2 SNEGSKA (reference sequence). The V end lost 6 bases, the J end lost 2 bases, and 20 bases lay between the germline ends. CDR3 nucleotide sequence: TGCAGTGCCGGGGTTCTAGCGTCGAGCACCTACGAGCAGTACTTC. It encodes CSAGVLASSTYEQYF.

The chain carries TRBV12-3 or TRBV12-4 and TRBJ2-3; no clear D. The V and J ends lost 3 bases and 4 bases respectively, with 14 bases between them. The CDR3 length is 15 residues. The CDR3 DNA follows: TGTGCCAGCAGTTTCTTCCGGGTTGGGGCAGATACGCAGTATTTT. Amino acid sequence: CASSFFRVGADTQYF.

This clonotype is a singleton in its sample. The J gene is TRBJ2-3, the V gene TRBV20-1; 7 bases line up with TRBD2. Germline lookup yields CDR1 DFQATT and CDR2 SNEGSKA (reference sequence). Trimming took 7 bases from V and 1 from J; bases not matched to a gene: 5. CDR3 length: 13 amino acids. CDR3 in amino acids: CSERDVRTDTQYF. Written as DNA, the CDR3 is TGCAGTGAGCGGGACGTACGCACAGATACGCAGTATTTT.

Concerning this clonotype: One junction end does not reproduce the germline sequence, and a read error may be involved. The CDR3 bases are TGTGCCGGCAGTTCGAGACACAGGTCCTGCGAGCAGTACTTC. Its translation is CAGSSRHRSCEQYF. The chain employs TRBV27 and TRBJ2-7; D is possibly TRBD1 (5 bases). Germline V gene lookup returns CDR1 MNHEY and CDR2 SMNVEV (reference sequence). The CDR3 runs 14 residues.

The genes are TRBV30 and TRBJ2-3, with D possibly being TRBD1 (6 bases). Trimming shortened V by 3 bases and J by 2 bases, and 15 bases separated the two germline ends. CDR3 length equals 15 residues. Germline-derived CDR1 and CDR2 are GTSNPN and SVGIG (reference sequence). DNA for the CDR3: TGTGCCTGGAGAACAGGGCTGGGGTACACAGATACGCAGTATTTT. This encodes CAWRTGLGYTDTQYF.

This clonotype was recorded a few times. The junction shows a germline mismatch at one end, possibly a read error. The V and J genes are TRBV20-1 and TRBJ2-2, with D tentatively TRBD1 (5 bases). The CDR3 is 13 amino acids. The V gene's germline CDR1 is DFQATT and CDR2 SNEGSKA (reference sequence). CDR3 DNA: TGCAGCGCTACAGGACAGAACACCGGGGAGCTGTTTTTT. It translates to CSATGQNTGELFF.

This clonotype has only a few counts. J is TRBJ2-7 and V is TRBV20-1, with D possibly matching TRBD2 (5 bases). Trimming removed 5 bases from V and 4 bases from J, with 15 bases in between. Germline assignment: CDR1 DFQATT and CDR2 SNEGSKA (reference sequence). CDR3 length: 13 amino acids. CDR3 in amino acids: CSASAPGLYEQYF. The CDR3 DNA follows: TGCAGTGCTTCTGCCCCGGGATTGTACGAGCAGTACTTC.

On this clonotype itself: The junction departs from the called germline gene at one end, perhaps through a read error. V usage is TRBV27 and J usage is TRBJ1-5, with 9 bases identical to TRBD1. Germline V CDR1 and CDR2: MNHEY, SMNVEV (reference sequence). CDR3 length: 16 residues. This CDR3 reads CTSSLTPGTGRQPQHF. The CDR3 coding sequence is TGTACCAGCAGTTTAACCCCCGGGACAGGGCGTCAGCCCCAGCATTTT.

DNA for the CDR3: TGCGCCAGCAGCCACCTAAAAGCGTTTTTCTACGATAAGCAGTTCTTC. Encoded protein: CASSHLKAFFYDKQFF. The V call is TRBV4-1, the J call TRBJ2-1; D call uncertain. The CDR3 is 16 amino acids. CDR1 MGHRA and CDR2 YSYEKL come from the germline V gene. V was pared by 3 bases and J by 11 bases, with 23 bases between.

In its sample, this clonotype was seen many times. V gene TRBV4-2 combines with J gene TRBJ2-5; TRBD1 matches 10 bases. CDR3 length: 15 residues. CDR1 LGHNA and CDR2 YNFKEQ come from the germline V gene. J gave up 4 bases and V 4 bases, and 6 bases lay outside the gene matches. CDR3: CASSPGQGPGETQYF. In DNA form, the CDR3 reads TGTGCCAGCAGCCCGGGACAGGGGCCGGGAGAGACCCAGTACTTC.

The rearrangement uses TRBV7-2 and TRBJ1-5; perhaps TRBD1 as D (6 bases). V was shortened by 1 base and J by 7 bases, with 14 bases between the two germline ends. The CDR3 runs 15 residues. Looked up from germline, CDR1 is SGHTA and CDR2 is FQGNSA. CDR3 protein: CASSLDGRGGQPQHF. As DNA, the CDR3 is TGTGCCAGCAGCTTAGATGGCAGGGGTGGGCAGCCCCAGCATTTT.

The chain carries TRBV3-1 and TRBJ2-5, with 7 bases matching TRBD1. CDR3 length: 15 amino acids. Germline CDR1 and CDR2: LGHDT and YNNKEL (reference sequence). V lost 1 base to trimming and J lost 5 bases; unmatched junction nucleotides: 7. The CDR3 region is CASSQGQGFLETQYF. CDR3 coding DNA: TGTGCCAGCAGCCAAGGACAGGGATTTTTGGAGACCCAGTACTTC.

This chain joins TRBV9 and TRBJ2-2; 7 bases map to TRBD1. V lost 5 bases, J lost 4 bases, and 8 bases stayed unmatched. The V gene's germline CDR1 is SGDLS and CDR2 YYNGEE. The CDR3 has 15 amino acids. In DNA, the CDR3 is TGTGCCAGCAGGAACCGGGACAGTGGCACCGGGGAGCTGTTTTTT. It translates to CASRNRDSGTGELFF.

This clonotype was counted a few times. V gene TRBV24-1 combines with J gene TRBJ2-1; 10 bases are a match to TRBD2. Germline V gene lookup returns CDR1 KGHDR and CDR2 SFDVKD. V lost 0 bases and J lost 8; bases outside the gene matches: 0. The CDR3 sequence is 14 residues long. The DNA for the CDR3 is TGTGCCACCAGTGATTTGCTAGCGGGAGATGAGCAGTTCTTC. Protein product: CATSDLLAGDEQFF.

This clonotype appeared once. The V and J genes are TRBV3-1 and TRBJ2-4, with TRBD2 matching over 7 bases. The CDR3 sequence is 15 residues long. The V segment lost 1 base and the J segment 2 bases; nucleotides outside the gene matches: 2. Germline-derived CDR1 and CDR2 are LGHDT and YNNKEL (reference sequence). The DNA for the CDR3 is TGTGCCAGCAGCCAAGGGGAGGGAACCAAAAACATTCAGTACTTC. Its protein product is CASSQGEGTKNIQYF.

This clonotype was detected a few times. V and J are TRBV4-2 and TRBJ2-7; D is tentatively TRBD1 or TRBD2 (6 bases each). Germline loops: CDR1 LGHNA, CDR2 YNFKEQ. V lost 0 bases to trimming and J lost 6 bases, with 18 bases between them. This CDR3 contains 16 residues. The CDR3 is CASSQELSGGGSEQYF. Written as DNA, the CDR3 is TGTGCCAGCAGCCAAGAACTTAGCGGAGGGGGGTCCGAGCAGTACTTC.